This T cell receptor (beta chain) was identified during a study of blood T cell repertoires in COVID-19. Study as a whole: The samples span acute and convalescent COVID-19 from the United States, Italy and Spain.

The J segment lost 2 bases and the V segment lost 0 bases, leaving 4 bases of the junction unmatched. The CDR3 extends over 16 amino acids. Germline CDR1 LGHNA, CDR2 YSLEER. Authors' data handling: The assay estimated nucleated cells by amplifying reference gene primers. Repertoires were generated with immunoSEQ multiplex PCR, while TCRdb's copy carries only in-frame clones and drops some. V and J calls and clone size follow that table, whereas D and trimming were derived from the DNA. The data hold about 240,000 clones, with roughly 86% observed a single time. The receptor comes from a woman under 40 with acute or convalescent COVID-19. Specimen: peripheral blood. The genes are TRBV4-3 and TRBJ2-7; TRBD2 aligns across 10 bases. This chain's CDR3 is CASSQDRTSGAYEQYF. CDR3 coding DNA: TGCGCCAGCAGCCAAGACCGGACTAGCGGTGCCTACGAGCAGTACTTC.